The 9 T cell receptor beta chains in this list originate from one sample, sequenced in a study of human T cells and chemical hapten exposure. Specified time point: pre-sensitization, week 0. Treatment denoted: therapeutic diphenylcyclopropenone sensitization with weekly scalp DPC. TCRdb reprocessed the RACE reads with MiXCR, giving one entry per CDR3 protein. The table records more than 250,000 distinct CDR3 sequences, around 7.7% of them present only once. The sample in question was whole blood, obtained in connection with sensitization to the hapten diphenylcyclopropenone (DPC). The receptors come from a man aged 18 to 30 with alopecia areata. Some clones in this sample may be carry-over from other donors' samples.

The chain is built from TRBV3-1 and TRBJ2-1; TRBD1 aligns across 8 bases. Germline values: CDR1 LGHDT, CDR2 YNNKEL (reference sequence). The CDR3 spans 15 residues. V gave up 4 bases and J gave up 7 bases; unmatched junction bases: 9. CDR3 residues: CASSPPRTGINEQFF. The CDR3 DNA reads as TGTGCCAGCAGCCCGCCCCGGACAGGGATTAATGAGCAGTTCTTC.

There are a few counts of this clonotype. The rearrangement joins TRBV20-1 to TRBJ2-3; D may be TRBD1 or TRBD2 (5 bases each). Trimming removed 1 base at V and 4 bases at J, with 15 bases between. There are 15 residues in the CDR3. Germline V gene sequence: CDR1 DFQATT, CDR2 SNEGSKA (reference sequence). The CDR3 DNA reads as TGCAGTGCTAGAGTCCGGGGCCCGGGCGCAGATACGCAGTATTTT. This codes for CSARVRGPGADTQYF.

The chain combines TRBV4-1 with TRBJ2-7; 13 nucleotides match TRBD2. The trim removed 4 bases at V and 3 bases at J, leaving 6 bases unmatched. The CDR3 sequence is 16 residues long. Germline V lookup: CDR1 MGHRA, CDR2 YSYEKL. CDR3 nucleotides: TGCGCCAGCAGCCCTCGGACTAGCGGGGGTAGCTACGAGCAGTACTTC. Encoded protein: CASSPRTSGGSYEQYF.

The table lists this clonotype with a few counts. CDR3 loop: CASSQGLAPGNEQFF. The CDR3 DNA is TGTGCCAGCAGCCAGGGACTAGCCCCGGGAAATGAGCAGTTCTTC. The chain recombines TRBV3-1 with TRBJ2-1; the match to TRBD2 covers 9 bases. Germline assignment: CDR1 LGHDT and CDR2 YNNKEL (reference sequence). V dropped 3 bases and J dropped 7; count of bases not matched to a gene: 7. The CDR3 has 15 amino acids.

At least ten counts were recorded for this clonotype. This chain connects TRBV4-3 to TRBJ2-7; 7 bases map to TRBD1. The length of the CDR3 is 14 residues. CDR1 is LGHNA and CDR2 is YSLEER in the germline V gene. V lost 4 bases to trimming and J lost 0 bases; unmatched junction nucleotides: 3. In DNA form, the CDR3 reads TGCGCCAGCAGCCCGGGACAGCTCTCCTACGAGCAGTACTTC. Translation: CASSPGQLSYEQYF.

This clonotype was recorded a few times. The genes are TRBV20-1 and TRBJ2-1, with TRBD2 as a possible D gene (5 bases). Germline CDR1 reads DFQATT; CDR2 reads SNEGSKA (reference sequence). The CDR3 consists of 15 residues. V lost 0 bases to trimming and J lost 0 bases, with 9 bases between them. CDR3 bases: TGCAGTGCTAGAGATGAGGGTAGCTCCTACAATGAGCAGTTCTTC. It translates to CSARDEGSSYNEQFF.

The chain joins TRBV9 to TRBJ1-1, with D perhaps TRBD1 (6 bases). This CDR3 is built from 14 residues. CDR1 and CDR2 from the germline V gene are SGDLS and YYNGEE. V lost 3 bases and J lost 6, with 15 bases in between. The CDR3 here is CASSEQGARPEAFF. The CDR3 DNA follows: TGTGCCAGCAGCGAACAGGGTGCGCGCCCTGAAGCTTTCTTT.

To note about this clonotype: A much more abundant neighbour one base away suggests this may be a read error. The chain recombines TRBV29-1 with TRBJ2-3; tentative D call: TRBD1 (6 bases). Trimming pared 0 bases from V and 10 bases from J, leaving 14 bases between. In germline, CDR1 is SQVTM, CDR2 ANQGSEA. The CDR3 sequence is 13 residues long. The CDR3 DNA sequence: TGCAGCGTTGAAGAGGGGAGCAGACAGGCGCAGTATTTT. It translates to CSVEEGSRQAQYF.

The genes are TRBV27 and TRBJ1-1, with D unresolved. Germline CDR1 MNHEY, CDR2 SMNVEV (reference sequence). The CDR3 runs 16 residues. V was shortened by 5 bases and J by 1 base, with 17 bases between the two germline ends. The CDR3 DNA reads as TGTGCCAGCAGTCCCGAAATCTTTAGGCGGAACACTGAAGCTTTCTTT. Residues: CASSPEIFRRNTEAFF.